The TCR beta chain described here comes from a study of blood T cell repertoires in COVID-19 (dated by TCRdb to about 2020). As for the study more broadly: Collaborator samples came from the United States, Italy and Spain and covered acute and convalescent phases of COVID-19. Where available, HLA class I and class II types were obtained from metadata supplied by the sample provider rather than from assay-based typing. Samples were obtained from the ongoing ImmuneRACE study (first 160 participants) and from roughly 1,300 subjects provided by 6 global collaborators. Subjects who had been exposed to COVID-19, were actively infected with it, or had recovered from it provided the deeply sampled blood TCRbeta repertoires that made up the dataset. The sample metadata nearly always contained a de-identified subject ID, COVID-19 status, age in years and sex. The material from the prospective study consisted of cDNA or gDNA derived from T cells, B-cell-depleted T cells, or PBMCs. A freely available public database, intended as a resource for researchers studying the immune response to SARS-CoV-2, is where the repertoires were released. What the study reported, not specific to this receptor: Clinical and demographic metadata were provided uncurated, with the amount varying by source and participant.

The CDR3 goes from the cysteine to the phenylalanine over 13 residues. Only the CDR3 part of the read is kept: 39 bases, read in frame from the first base. For this chain, trimming is 4 bases at the V end and 8 bases at the J end, and the number of junction bases without a gene match is 6. Collaborating institutions collected whole blood in K2EDTA tubes following their own protocols. For TCRbeta analysis, collaborators shipped samples in one of three forms: frozen whole blood, isolated PBMCs, or DNA extracted from either of those sample types. TCRbeta CDR3 regions were amplified from genomic DNA by means of the immunoSEQ Assay, a bias-controlled multiplex PCR. The authors' analysis ran thus. The number of nucleated cells in each sample was estimated by amplification of reference gene primers within the assay. To quantify the absolute abundance of each unique TCRbeta CDR3 rearrangement, sequence reads were collapsed and filtered. For each sample, productive Simpson clonality was calculated as the square root of Simpson's diversity index across productive rearrangements. TCRdb mirrors the immuneACCESS table, restricted to in-frame sequences. Some clones are absent from its copies; in checked studies, under half trace to an unresolved V gene, and the reason for the others is unknown. Clone size and the V and J calls come from that table; the DNA yielded D and trimming. This sample holds about 110,000 clones; 70% to 90% were observed only once. Around 3.3% of the sample rests with the top ten.

As to this clone: Its cognate antigen has yet to be identified. Base qualities are missing; no much larger clone stands one base away.

Material for sequencing was peripheral blood. The V and J genes are TRBV23-1 and TRBJ1-2; 8 bases in the junction line up with TRBD1. TRBV23-1 is an ORF; its function is uncertain. The receptor comes from a man aged 35-49 years with acute or convalescent COVID-19. The sequence in DNA is TGCGCCAGCAGTCCACACAGGGGGGCAGGCTACACCTTC. Its amino acids are CASSPHRGAGYTF.